The 32 T cell receptor beta chains below come from one sample, sequenced in a study of T cell changes during pregnancy in multiple sclerosis. Clones were read by immunoSEQ multiplex PCR, and TCRdb kept only the in-frame ones, dropping some. The sample holds tens of thousands of clones; roughly 90% are singletons and the top ten take approximately 0.6%. The sample in question was CD4+ T cells from peripheral blood mononuclear cells, obtained before pregnancy. Receptors were obtained from a female donor with multiple sclerosis, enrolled in a pregnancy study.

The chain recombines TRBV7-2 with TRBJ1-3; 7 bases line up with TRBD1. Per the germline V gene, CDR1 is SGHTA and CDR2 is FQGNSA. The CDR3 length is 16 residues. Trimming at V came to 5 bases and at J to 4 bases, leaving 11 bases not matched to a gene. CDR3 DNA sequence: TGTGCCAGCAGCGCCCGTGACAGGGTATACGGAAACACCATATATTTT. Translated, it gives CASSARDRVYGNTIYF.

The chain carries TRBV9 and TRBJ2-3, with 13 positions matching TRBD2. The trim removed 3 bases at V and 4 bases at J, leaving 5 bases unmatched. This CDR3 is 16 amino acids long. CDR1 and CDR2 (germline): SGDLS, YYNGEE. CDR3 loop: CASSARGTSGADTQYF. In DNA, the CDR3 is TGTGCCAGCAGCGCCAGGGGGACTAGCGGGGCAGATACGCAGTATTTT.

This clone was seen a single time. The V gene is TRBV4-1, the J gene TRBJ1-2; 7 bases agree with TRBD1. The V gene end was trimmed by 5 bases and the J gene end by 1 base; junction bases not matched to a gene: 7. Per germline, CDR1 MGHRA and CDR2 YSYEKL. The CDR3 runs to 15 residues. The CDR3 here is CASSGQVLLNYGYTF. CDR3 bases: TGCGCCAGCAGCGGACAGGTTCTGCTTAACTATGGCTACACCTTC.

This chain uses TRBV5-1 with TRBJ1-6, with D tentatively TRBD1 (5 bases). V gave up 5 bases and J gave up 6 bases, with 15 bases separating them. The CDR3 runs 15 residues. Germline V gene sequence: CDR1 SGHRS, CDR2 YFSETQ. CDR3 in DNA: TGCGCCAGCAGTTTCTGGGGCCCTACTAATTCACCCCTCCACTTT. Its translation: CASSFWGPTNSPLHF.

This clone has only one observation. This rearrangement joins TRBV7-9 to TRBJ1-1; 7 nucleotides line up with TRBD1. Looked up from germline, CDR1 is SEHNR and CDR2 is FQNEAQ (reference sequence). The CDR3 is 16 amino acids. The V segment lost 1 base and the J segment 10 bases; nucleotides outside the gene matches: 15. CDR3 DNA: TGTGCCAGCAGCTTAGTAGACCCCGGTTGGGACAGACGAGCTTTCTTT. This gives the protein CASSLVDPGWDRRAFF.

This sequence joins TRBV28 and TRBJ1-2, with 8 bases aligning to TRBD1. With V trimmed by 5 bases and J by 3 bases, 5 bases remained unmatched. The CDR3 contains 14 residues. The germline CDR1 and CDR2 sequences are MDHEN and SYDVKM. The CDR3 bases are TGTGCCAGCAGTCTTCCAGGGGGCCACTATGGCTACACCTTC. This gives the protein CASSLPGGHYGYTF.

This clone was recorded once. The V gene is TRBV30, the J gene TRBJ2-1; D not resolved. The V gene's germline CDR1 is GTSNPN and CDR2 SVGIG (reference sequence). This CDR3 comprises 11 residues. Trimming shortened V by 2 bases and J by 4 bases, and 3 bases separated the two germline ends. In DNA form, the CDR3 reads TGTGCCTGGAGTCCGTACAATGAGCAGTTCTTC. The encoded protein is CAWSPYNEQFF.

Comments on this clone: The junction differs from germline at one of its ends, possibly a read error. Here the CDR3 reads CASSAGTRNTGELFF. The CDR3 DNA reads as TGTGCTAGCAGCGCTGGGACACGAAACACCGGGGAGCTGTTTTTT. The chain is built from TRBV7-7 and TRBJ2-2; D might be TRBD1 (6 bases). This CDR3 is 15 amino acids long. The germline V gene has CDR1 SSHAT and CDR2 FNYEAQ (reference sequence). Full variable domain (outside the CDR3, taken from reference TRBV7-7 and TRBJ2-2): GAGVSQSPRYKVTKRGQDVTLRCDPISSHATLYWYQQALGQGPEFLTYFNYEAQPDKSGLPSDRFSAERPEGSISTLTIQRTEQRDSAMYRCASSAGTRNTGELFFGEGSRLTVL.

The J gene is TRBJ2-2, the V gene TRBV5-1; 10 bases line up with TRBD1. The CDR3 is 21 amino acids. V gave up 4 bases and J gave up 2 bases; unmatched junction bases: 20. Germline CDR1 and CDR2: SGHRS and YFSETQ. CDR3 sequence (DNA): TGCGCCAGCAGCAAGGGAAATTACCGGGACAGGGGAAGAACAAACACCGGGGAGCTGTTTTTT. This translates into CASSKGNYRDRGRTNTGELFF.

The rearrangement uses TRBV6-5 and TRBJ1-2, with D maybe TRBD1 (5 bases). The germline V gene encodes CDR1 MNHEY and CDR2 SVGAGI. CDR3 size: 15 residues. Trimming shortened V by 5 bases and J by 7 bases, and 20 bases separated the two germline ends. CDR3 region: CASSTQGLILGGYTF. The CDR3 DNA follows: TGTGCCAGCAGTACCCAGGGACTCATTCTCGGTGGCTACACCTTC.

The V call is TRBV28, the J call TRBJ2-1; 11 nucleotides line up with TRBD2. V shed 8 bases, J shed 3 bases, and the junction held 0 bases outside the gene matches. This CDR3 comprises 13 residues. Per the germline V gene, CDR1 is MDHEN and CDR2 is SYDVKM. The CDR3 protein is CASLAGGYNEQFF. In DNA form, the CDR3 reads TGTGCCAGCCTAGCGGGGGGCTACAATGAGCAGTTCTTC.

This chain joins TRBV30 and TRBJ1-1, with D unclear. Trimming shortened V by 1 base and J by 6 bases, and 9 bases separated the two germline ends. The CDR3 covers 12 residues. Germline CDR1 and CDR2: GTSNPN and SVGIG (reference sequence). The CDR3 region is CAWSGGLSEAFF. CDR3 nucleotides: TGTGCCTGGAGTGGAGGGTTGTCTGAAGCTTTCTTT.

This rearrangement joins TRBV2 to TRBJ2-3, with 11 bases lining up with TRBD1. The junction had 3 bases not matched to a gene; V was cut back by 5 bases and J by 5 bases. The CDR3 sequence is 14 residues long. Germline lookup yields CDR1 SNHLY and CDR2 FYNNEI. The CDR3 loop reads CASSRDRGGDTQYF. CDR3 coding DNA: TGTGCCAGCAGTCGGGACAGGGGGGGAGATACGCAGTATTTT.

The rearrangement joins TRBV5-6 to TRBJ2-1; possible D gene TRBD1, 6 bases. Germline CDR1 reads SGHDT; CDR2 reads YYEEEE. This CDR3 comprises 15 residues. Trimming removed 2 bases at V and 7 bases at J, with 16 bases between. The CDR3 DNA reads TGTGCCAGCAGCTTCCCAAAAGGACAGAGGAATGAGCAGTTCTTC. It codes for CASSFPKGQRNEQFF.

The chain joins TRBV6-6 to TRBJ1-2; D uncertain. CDR1 MNHNY and CDR2 SVGAGI come from the germline V gene (reference sequence). There are 13 residues in the CDR3. Deletions cut 3 bases from V and 8 bases from J, with 13 bases between. The CDR3 reads CASSYDPEGGYTF. CDR3 nucleotide sequence: TGTGCCAGCAGTTATGACCCCGAGGGAGGCTACACCTTC.

The rearrangement links TRBV5-3 to TRBJ2-7; 7 positions match TRBD1. TRBV5-3 is an ORF for which the function is uncertain. This CDR3 contains 13 residues. V was clipped by 4 bases and J by 3 bases; unmatched bases: 4. The CDR3 DNA sequence: TGTGCCAGAAGCAGGGGACAGCACTACGAGCAGTACTTC. It yields the protein CARSRGQHYEQYF.

The chain is built from TRBV7-9 and TRBJ2-1; 8 bases map to TRBD1. CDR3 length: 15 residues. CDR1 and CDR2 from the germline V gene are SEHNR and FQNEAQ (reference sequence). V trimming: 3 bases; J trimming: 3 bases; junction bases outside the gene matches: 4. Here the CDR3 reads CASSFRTGNYNEQFF. The DNA for the CDR3 is TGTGCCAGCAGCTTCCGGACAGGGAACTACAATGAGCAGTTCTTC.

There are a few counts of this clone. This chain links TRBV7-3 with TRBJ1-6; D call uncertain. In germline, CDR1 is SGHTA, CDR2 FQGTGA. The CDR3 extends over 15 amino acids. Trimming removed 3 bases at V and 0 bases at J, with 6 bases between. The CDR3 sequence is CASSFDISYNSPLHF. The CDR3 DNA follows: TGTGCCAGCAGCTTCGACATCTCCTATAATTCACCCCTCCACTTT.

This chain links TRBV7-9 with TRBJ2-3; D not resolved. This CDR3 has 15 residues. CDR1 and CDR2 (germline): SEHNR, FQNEAQ (reference sequence). Trimming left V 1 base short and J 2 bases short, with 10 bases between. The CDR3 coding sequence is TGTGCCAGCAGCTTAGGTGGCAGGTCCACAGATACGCAGTATTTT. Translated, it gives CASSLGGRSTDTQYF.

V usage is TRBV5-8 and J usage is TRBJ2-2, with D perhaps TRBD2 (5 bases). Germline V gives CDR1 SGHTS, CDR2 YDEGEE. CDR3 length: 14 residues. V lost 3 bases, J lost 3 bases, and 9 bases lay in between. The CDR3 sequence: CASSSWGDTGELFF. DNA of the CDR3: TGTGCCAGCAGCTCCTGGGGAGACACCGGGGAGCTGTTTTTT. Full variable domain (missing parts from reference TRBV5-8 and TRBJ2-2): EAGVTQSPTHLIKTRGQQATLRCSPISGHTSVYWYQQALGLGLQFLLWYDEGEERNRGNFPPRFSGRQFPNYSSELNVNALELEDSALYLCASSSWGDTGELFFGEGSRLTVL.

The chain has TRBV9 and TRBJ2-1, with 9 bases identical to TRBD2. The CDR3 spans 14 residues. J lost 11 bases, V lost 3 bases, and 9 bases had no gene match. Germline CDR1 is SGDLS and CDR2 is YYNGEE. CDR3 protein: CASSARRTSEKQFF. CDR3 sequence (DNA): TGTGCCAGCAGCGCCCGCCGGACTAGCGAGAAGCAGTTCTTC.

The CDR3 coding sequence is TGTGCCAGCAGTTCGACTCTCGGCGGGGAGCAGTACTTC. Its translation: CASSSTLGGEQYF. V usage is TRBV7-2 and J usage is TRBJ2-7, with a tentative D call TRBD2 (5 bases). V lost 6 bases, J lost 7 bases, and 16 bases lay in between. Germline V CDR1 and CDR2: SGHTA, FQGNSA. There are 13 residues in the CDR3.

The rearrangement links TRBV18 to TRBJ2-5; D not certain. Trimming left V 3 bases short and J 5 bases short, with 7 bases between. Germline CDR1 reads KGHSH; CDR2 reads LQKENI. This CDR3 has 12 residues. In DNA form, the CDR3 reads TGTGCCAGCTCACCGCAGAGGGAGACCCAGTACTTC. It specifies CASSPQRETQYF.

This clone was recorded only once. The chain links TRBV11-2 to TRBJ1-5, with TRBD1 identical over 8 bases. This CDR3 comprises 13 residues. The germline V gene encodes CDR1 SGHAT and CDR2 FQNNGV. After removal of 5 bases from V and 7 bases from J, the junction contained 4 bases not matched to a gene. As DNA, the CDR3 is TGTGCCAGCAGCACCACAGGGGGACAGCCCCAGCATTTT. It yields the protein CASSTTGGQPQHF.

The chain has TRBV5-5 and TRBJ2-6; D gene uncertain. Between the trimmed V and J ends, which lost 1 base and 0 bases, there was a span of 5 bases. The CDR3 spans 15 residues. Germline values: CDR1 SGHKS, CDR2 YYEKEE (reference sequence). The CDR3 region is CASSLTSSGANVLTF. Written as DNA, the CDR3 is TGTGCCAGCAGCTTGACCAGCTCTGGGGCCAACGTCCTGACTTTC.

V usage is TRBV1 and J usage is TRBJ1-2. TRBV1 is deemed a pseudogene. The CDR3 contains 14 residues. CDR3 in amino acids: CTSSQTIPDYGYTF. In DNA, the CDR3 is TGCACCAGCAGCCAAACGATTCCGGACTATGGCTACACCTTC.

The CDR3 protein is CASSSRGGNQPQHF. Written as DNA, the CDR3 is TGTGCCAGCAGCTCCCGAGGAGGCAATCAGCCCCAGCATTTT. The rearrangement uses TRBV7-2 and TRBJ1-5; D ambiguous. V dropped 4 bases and J dropped 2 bases, with 9 bases sitting between them. CDR3 length: 14 residues. Germline V gene data show CDR1 as SGHTA and CDR2 as FQGNSA. Complete variable domain (other parts from reference TRBV7-2 and TRBJ1-5): GAGVSQSPSNKVTEKGKDVELRCDPISGHTALYWYRQSLGQGLEFLIYFQGNSAPDKSGLPSDRFSAERTGGSVSTLTIQRTQQEDSAVYLCASSSRGGNQPQHFGDGTRLSIL.

With regard to this clone: Relative to the germline gene, one junction end is altered; a read error may explain this. This chain uses TRBV11-3 with TRBJ2-1, with a tentative D call TRBD2 (5 bases). CDR3 length: 13 residues. Per the germline V gene, CDR1 is SGHNT and CDR2 is YENEEA. As DNA, the CDR3 is TGTGCCAGCAGCTTAGATAGAGAGGTAGCGTATCTCTTC. Amino acid sequence: CASSLDREVAYLF.

The V and J genes are TRBV10-3 and TRBJ2-5, with 8 bases that match TRBD1. The germline V gene has CDR1 ENHRY and CDR2 SYGVKD. J was trimmed by 2 bases and V by 3 bases; bases with no gene match: 11. The CDR3 has 17 amino acids. CDR3 DNA sequence: TGTGCCATCAGTGACAACCTGGACAGGGCGGAACAAGAGACCCAGTACTTC. It codes for CAISDNLDRAEQETQYF.

CDR3 DNA: TGTGCCAGCAGCCCCGGACAGGGGTTTAAGTATTTT. Translated, it gives CASSPGQGFKYF. The chain joins TRBV7-9 to TRBJ2-3; TRBD1 agrees at 9 bases. After removal of 5 bases from V and 13 bases from J, the junction contained 7 bases not matched to a gene. Germline assignment: CDR1 SEHNR and CDR2 FQNEAQ (reference sequence). The CDR3 loop spans 12 amino acids.

The rearrangement joins TRBV18 to TRBJ1-2; 8 nucleotides line up with TRBD1. The V gene's germline CDR1 is KGHSH and CDR2 LQKENI. V shed 3 bases and J 4 bases; nucleotides not matched to a gene: 7. This CDR3 contains 15 residues. CDR3 residues: CASSPQGARGYGYTF. In DNA, the CDR3 is TGTGCCAGCTCACCTCAGGGGGCGCGTGGCTATGGCTACACCTTC.

The rearrangement links TRBV29-1 to TRBJ1-2, with D perhaps matching TRBD1 (6 bases). Germline V lookup: CDR1 SQVTM, CDR2 ANQGSEA. The CDR3 runs to 14 residues. Trimming took 2 bases from V and 7 from J, leaving 17 bases between them. The CDR3 sequence: CSVEIFAGAVGYTF. The CDR3 DNA reads as TGCAGCGTTGAAATTTTCGCAGGGGCTGTTGGCTACACCTTC.